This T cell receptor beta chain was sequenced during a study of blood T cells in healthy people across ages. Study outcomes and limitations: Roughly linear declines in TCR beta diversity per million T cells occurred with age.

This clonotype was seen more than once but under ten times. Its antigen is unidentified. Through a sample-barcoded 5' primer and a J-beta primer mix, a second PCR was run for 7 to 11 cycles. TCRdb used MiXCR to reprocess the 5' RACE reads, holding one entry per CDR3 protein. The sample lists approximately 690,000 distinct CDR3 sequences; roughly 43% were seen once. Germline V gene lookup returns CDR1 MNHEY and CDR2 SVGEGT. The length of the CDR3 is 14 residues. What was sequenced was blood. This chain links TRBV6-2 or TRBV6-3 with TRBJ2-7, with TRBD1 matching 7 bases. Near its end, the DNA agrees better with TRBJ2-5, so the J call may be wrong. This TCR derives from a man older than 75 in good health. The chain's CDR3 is CASSPYTGAKTQYF. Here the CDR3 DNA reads TGTGCCAGCAGTCCCTATACAGGGGCGAAGACCCAGTACTTC.